Given below is one T cell receptor (beta chain) in context. The target antigen is unknown. Germline loops: CDR1 SGDLS, CDR2 YYNGEE. V shed 4 bases and J 6 bases; nucleotides not matched to a gene: 6. This CDR3 has 15 residues. This sample stems from a study of T cells in Graves' hyperthyroidism and ophthalmopathy. Patients showing uncontrolled infection, other autoimmune disease, pregnancy or lactation were ineligible. Diagnosis rested on symptoms, serum thyroxine and TRAb, thyroid ultrasound, and orbital computed tomography. A roughly 9.3 ml volume of fresh peripheral blood provided the PBMCs. Study-wide results and limits: Most clonotypes that expanded in the thyroid above 0.001 also showed up in blood.

RNA transcripts were the template for amplifying TCR beta CDR3 regions. Initially, a first-round RT-PCR of the TCR CDR3 employed the HTBI primer set. Each CDR3 protein gets one entry after TCRdb re-called the multiplex PCR reads with MiXCR. The table has about 840,000 distinct CDR3 sequences, more than 30% seen once. The rearrangement joins TRBV9 to TRBJ2-2; 10 bases match TRBD1. This TCR derives from a man between 18 and 35 years old with Graves' hyperthyroidism. Sequenced input: blood. CDR3 sequence (DNA): TGTGCCAGCAGCACAGGGGACAGGGGTTCCGGGGAGCTGTTTTTT. It encodes CASSTGDRGSGELFF.